These T cell receptor beta chains were read from a single sample in a study of blood T cell repertoires in COVID-19. Clones were read by immunoSEQ multiplex PCR, and TCRdb kept only the in-frame ones, dropping some. The sample contains 130,000 or so clones, more than 70% of which appear only once. Sample: peripheral blood. Receptor source: a woman aged 55-69 years with acute or convalescent COVID-19. CDR3s include the opening cysteine and the closing phenylalanine or tryptophan. Each record gives: V gene, clone size, D gene, J gene, CDR3 DNA, CDR3 protein. A D gene is named only where the DNA matches it firmly. For some rows the clone size is stated as once, few or many, or as a class when expanded; others skip it.

V gene: TRBV30; clone size: .; D gene: .; J gene: TRBJ1-1; CDR3 DNA: TGTGCCTGGACCTACAGGGAGAACACTGAAGCTTTCTTT; CDR3 protein: CAWTYRENTEAFF
V gene: TRBV27; clone size: .; D gene: .; J gene: TRBJ2-1; CDR3 DNA: TGTGCCAGCAGGGAGACAGGCTACAATGAGCAGTTCTTC; CDR3 protein: CASRETGYNEQFF
V gene: TRBV11-3; clone size: .; D gene: .; J gene: TRBJ2-2; CDR3 DNA: TGTGCCAGCAGCCCCTCTCACACCGGGGAGCTGTTTTTT; CDR3 protein: CASSPSHTGELFF
V gene: TRBV28; clone size: .; D gene: TRBD2; J gene: TRBJ2-4; CDR3 DNA: TGTGCCAGCAGCCCTCGACTAGCGGAGAAGGGGATTCAGTACTTC; CDR3 protein: CASSPRLAEKGIQYF
V gene: TRBV6-6; clone size: .; D gene: .; J gene: TRBJ2-7; CDR3 DNA: TGTGCCAGCAGGAGCGGACGGGCCTACGAGCAGTACTTC; CDR3 protein: CASRSGRAYEQYF
V gene: TRBV9; clone size: few; D gene: .; J gene: TRBJ2-1; CDR3 DNA: TGTGCCAGCAGCGTAGTGGTCAGGGGTATCCACAATGAGCAGTTCTTC; CDR3 protein: CASSVVVRGIHNEQFF
V gene: TRBV11-2; clone size: few; D gene: TRBD1; J gene: TRBJ2-1; CDR3 DNA: TGTGCCAGCAGCGGGACAGCTTACAATGAGCAGTTCTTC; CDR3 protein: CASSGTAYNEQFF
V gene: TRBV28; clone size: .; D gene: TRBD1; J gene: TRBJ2-5; CDR3 DNA: TGTGCCAGCAGTTTACCCGGGACAGAGATACAAGAGACCCAGTACTTC; CDR3 protein: CASSLPGTEIQETQYF
V gene: TRBV5-1; clone size: .; D gene: .; J gene: TRBJ2-1; CDR3 DNA: TGCGCCAGCAGCCGGGACTACAATGAGCAGTTCTTC; CDR3 protein: CASSRDYNEQFF
V gene: TRBV12-3/TRBV12-4; clone size: .; D gene: .; J gene: TRBJ1-5; CDR3 DNA: TGTGCCAGCAGTTTTGGTCTAAATCAGCCCCAGCATTTT; CDR3 protein: CASSFGLNQPQHF
V gene: TRBV12-2; clone size: .; D gene: .; J gene: TRBJ1-5; CDR3 DNA: TGTGCAAGTCGCCCCTCTTACGGGAGTTATAGCAATCAGCCCCAGCATTTT; CDR3 protein: CASRPSYGSYSNQPQHF
V gene: TRBV14; clone size: .; D gene: TRBD1; J gene: TRBJ2-5; CDR3 DNA: TGTGCCAGCAGCCGATGGACAGGGGGGGACGAAGAGACCCAGTACTTC; CDR3 protein: CASSRWTGGDEETQYF
V gene: TRBV27; clone size: .; D gene: .; J gene: TRBJ1-1; CDR3 DNA: TGTGCCAGCAGTTCCTCCTGGGACGGGAGAACTGAAGCTTTCTTT; CDR3 protein: CASSSSWDGRTEAFF
V gene: TRBV25-1; clone size: .; D gene: .; J gene: TRBJ2-5; CDR3 DNA: TGTGCCAGCAGTGAAATGGCGGGGGCAGAGACCCAGTACTTC; CDR3 protein: CASSEMAGAETQYF
V gene: TRBV12-3/TRBV12-4; clone size: .; D gene: TRBD1; J gene: TRBJ2-7; CDR3 DNA: TGTGCCAGCTCCCGGGACAGGGTCAACGAGCAGTACTTC; CDR3 protein: CASSRDRVNEQYF
V gene: TRBV6-4; clone size: .; D gene: .; J gene: TRBJ2-5; CDR3 DNA: TGTGCCAGCGTGAGGTTGGCGGCCCAAGAGACCCAGTACTTC; CDR3 protein: CASVRLAAQETQYF
V gene: TRBV5-1; clone size: .; D gene: TRBD1; J gene: TRBJ2-7; CDR3 DNA: TGCGCCAGCAGCTTCGCAGGGGGCGAGCAGTACTTC; CDR3 protein: CASSFAGGEQYF
V gene: TRBV9; clone size: .; D gene: .; J gene: TRBJ1-4; CDR3 DNA: TGTGCCAGCAGCGTCTCGACACCTGCGGGTGAAAAACTGTTTTTT; CDR3 protein: CASSVSTPAGEKLFF
V gene: TRBV10-3; clone size: .; D gene: TRBD1; J gene: TRBJ1-2; CDR3 DNA: TGTGCCATCAGTGCGGGACAGGGGCCCACCTATGGCTACACCTTC; CDR3 protein: CAISAGQGPTYGYTF
V gene: TRBV4-1; clone size: .; D gene: TRBD1; J gene: TRBJ2-2; CDR3 DNA: TGCGCCAGCAGCTTGCAGCCCGGGACAGGGGCCCCCGGGGAGCTGTTTTTT; CDR3 protein: CASSLQPGTGAPGELFF
V gene: TRBV15; clone size: .; D gene: .; J gene: TRBJ2-7; CDR3 DNA: TGTGCCACCAGCAGAGACCCTCGGGACGAGCAGTACTTC; CDR3 protein: CATSRDPRDEQYF
V gene: TRBV4-3; clone size: .; D gene: .; J gene: TRBJ2-7; CDR3 DNA: TGCGCCAGCAGCCAAGGAGTAGCACCCACCTACGAGCAGTACTTC; CDR3 protein: CASSQGVAPTYEQYF
V gene: TRBV19; clone size: .; D gene: .; J gene: TRBJ2-2; CDR3 DNA: TGTGCCAGTAGTACCTTAAACAGGGTGACCGGGGAGCTGTTTTTT; CDR3 protein: CASSTLNRVTGELFF
V gene: TRBV7-2; clone size: .; D gene: TRBD1; J gene: TRBJ2-1; CDR3 DNA: TGTGCCAGCAGCTTAGATAACAGGGGAAGTGAGCAGTTCTTC; CDR3 protein: CASSLDNRGSEQFF
V gene: TRBV11-3; clone size: .; D gene: TRBD2; J gene: TRBJ2-1; CDR3 DNA: TGTGCCAGCAGCTTTGGGGAGGGCTTCGGCAATGAGCAGTTCTTC; CDR3 protein: CASSFGEGFGNEQFF
V gene: TRBV10-3; clone size: .; D gene: .; J gene: TRBJ1-1; CDR3 DNA: TGTGCCATCAGTGAATTCGTCACTGAAGCTTTCTTT; CDR3 protein: CAISEFVTEAFF
V gene: TRBV6-2/TRBV6-3; clone size: .; D gene: TRBD1; J gene: TRBJ2-5; CDR3 DNA: TGTGCCAGCAGTCCGGACAGGGGTGGAGAGACCCAGTACTTC; CDR3 protein: CASSPDRGGETQYF
V gene: TRBV28; clone size: .; D gene: TRBD1; J gene: TRBJ1-5; CDR3 DNA: TGTGCCAGCAGTGGACCGACAGGGTACAATCAGCCCCAGCATTTT; CDR3 protein: CASSGPTGYNQPQHF
V gene: TRBV19; clone size: .; D gene: TRBD1; J gene: TRBJ1-4; CDR3 DNA: TGTGCCAGTAGTAGACAGGGGGCTAATGAAAAACTGTTTTTT; CDR3 protein: CASSRQGANEKLFF
V gene: TRBV6-5; clone size: .; D gene: TRBD1; J gene: TRBJ1-5; CDR3 DNA: TGTGCCAGCAGCGGTCTCAGGGGGAGCAATCAGCCCCAGCATTTT; CDR3 protein: CASSGLRGSNQPQHF
V gene: TRBV5-1; clone size: .; D gene: .; J gene: TRBJ2-2; CDR3 DNA: TGCGCCAGCAGCCCAAGGACAGCTCGGTCCGGGGAGCTGTTTTTT; CDR3 protein: CASSPRTARSGELFF
V gene: TRBV28; clone size: .; D gene: TRBD1; J gene: TRBJ1-3; CDR3 DNA: TGTGCCAGCAGTTTTGGTACAGGGGGTGGAAACACCATATATTTT; CDR3 protein: CASSFGTGGGNTIYF
V gene: TRBV19; clone size: .; D gene: .; J gene: TRBJ1-3; CDR3 DNA: TGTGCCAGTAGTATCGCAGGGAACACCATATATTTT; CDR3 protein: CASSIAGNTIYF
V gene: TRBV19; clone size: .; D gene: TRBD1; J gene: TRBJ2-3; CDR3 DNA: TGTGCCAGCCACCAGGGGGCAGGGGATACGCAGTATTTT; CDR3 protein: CASHQGAGDTQYF
V gene: TRBV2; clone size: .; D gene: TRBD2; J gene: TRBJ2-7; CDR3 DNA: TGTGCCAGCGGGGACTATACCTACGAGCAGTACTTC; CDR3 protein: CASGDYTYEQYF
V gene: TRBV28; clone size: .; D gene: .; J gene: TRBJ1-2; CDR3 DNA: TGTGCCAGCAGTTTCCCTAGCGGCATTTTTTATGGCTACACCTTC; CDR3 protein: CASSFPSGIFYGYTF
V gene: TRBV29-1; clone size: .; D gene: .; J gene: TRBJ1-1; CDR3 DNA: TGCAGCGCCGGGGGACTGCTCCGTCGCATGAACACTGAAGCTTTCTTT; CDR3 protein: CSAGGLLRRMNTEAFF
V gene: TRBV13; clone size: .; D gene: .; J gene: TRBJ1-1; CDR3 DNA: TGTGCCAGCAGCTTAGGGACAGTGAACACTGAAGCTTTCTTT; CDR3 protein: CASSLGTVNTEAFF
V gene: TRBV19; clone size: .; D gene: .; J gene: TRBJ1-5; CDR3 DNA: TGTGCCAGTAGTTTGGGCACCCGAGGCAATCAGCCCCAGCATTTT; CDR3 protein: CASSLGTRGNQPQHF
V gene: TRBV30; clone size: .; D gene: .; J gene: TRBJ1-3; CDR3 DNA: TGTGCCTGTGCTAACGGGGGGGCTGGAAACACCATATATTTT; CDR3 protein: CACANGGAGNTIYF
V gene: TRBV30; clone size: .; D gene: .; J gene: TRBJ1-2; CDR3 DNA: TGTGCCTGGAGTCAGGCTTCAGGCGGCTACACCTTC; CDR3 protein: CAWSQASGGYTF
V gene: TRBV30; clone size: .; D gene: .; J gene: TRBJ2-7; CDR3 DNA: TGTGCCTGGAGTGCAAGATACGCCAGGGACTACGAGCAGTACTTC; CDR3 protein: CAWSARYARDYEQYF
V gene: TRBV7-8; clone size: .; D gene: TRBD1; J gene: TRBJ2-7; CDR3 DNA: TGTGCCAGCAGCTTAGCGAGCCGAGGGGGACAGGGCTCCTACGAGCAGTACTTC; CDR3 protein: CASSLASRGGQGSYEQYF
V gene: TRBV4-1; clone size: .; D gene: TRBD1; J gene: TRBJ1-2; CDR3 DNA: TGCGCCAGCAGCCAATCCTGGGGACAGGGGCTAGGCTACACCTTC; CDR3 protein: CASSQSWGQGLGYTF
V gene: TRBV5-6; clone size: .; D gene: .; J gene: TRBJ2-1; CDR3 DNA: TGTGCCAGCAGCTTAACGTGGGGGGACTCCTACAATGAGCAGTTCTTC; CDR3 protein: CASSLTWGDSYNEQFF
V gene: TRBV7-7; clone size: .; D gene: TRBD1; J gene: TRBJ2-1; CDR3 DNA: TGTGCTAGCAGCTTATCCGGGACAGGGGTTACTAGCGGCTCCTACAATGAGCAGTTCTTC; CDR3 protein: CASSLSGTGVTSGSYNEQFF
V gene: TRBV19; clone size: .; D gene: .; J gene: TRBJ2-5; CDR3 DNA: TGTGCCAGTAGTCCCCAGGTTTCAGGAGAGACCCAGTACTTC; CDR3 protein: CASSPQVSGETQYF
V gene: TRBV12-3/TRBV12-4; clone size: .; D gene: TRBD1; J gene: TRBJ1-2; CDR3 DNA: TGTGCCAGCAGTATCGACAGGGTTCGAGGCTACACCTTC; CDR3 protein: CASSIDRVRGYTF